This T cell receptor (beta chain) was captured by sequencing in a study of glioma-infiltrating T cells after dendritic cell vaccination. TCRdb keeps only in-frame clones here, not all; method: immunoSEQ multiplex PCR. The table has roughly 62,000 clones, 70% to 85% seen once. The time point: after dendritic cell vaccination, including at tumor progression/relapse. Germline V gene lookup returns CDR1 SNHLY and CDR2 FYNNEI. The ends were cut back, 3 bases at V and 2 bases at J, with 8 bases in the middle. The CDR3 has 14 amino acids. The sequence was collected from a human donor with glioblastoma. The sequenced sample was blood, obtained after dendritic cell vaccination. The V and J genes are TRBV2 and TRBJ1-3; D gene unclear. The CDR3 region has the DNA TGTGCCAGCAGTGACAGTCTTGCTGGAAACACCATATATTTT. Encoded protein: CASSDSLAGNTIYF.